These 2 T cell receptor beta chains came from one sample sequenced in a study of T cell repertoires in cytomegalovirus infection. In TCRdb, the reads were re-called with MiXCR into one record per CDR3 protein. The sample lists about 770,000 distinct CDR3 sequences, roughly 28% seen once, with roughly 13% in the top ten. For these TCRs, the target antigens are not known. The sequenced sample was cultured CD8+ T cells from PBMCs, obtained from culture after CMV antigen stimulation. Receptors were obtained from a human donor in good health (CMV status not recorded). Some clones in this sample may be carry-over from other donors' samples.

This chain's CDR3 is CASLVGGGQETQYF. The CDR3 DNA reads as TGTGCCAGCCTTGTGGGCGGGGGACAAGAGACCCAGTACTTC. The gene calls are TRBV7-9 and TRBJ2-5; the match to TRBD2 covers 7 bases. The length of the CDR3 is 14 residues. Germline CDR1 reads SEHNR; CDR2 reads FQNEAQ (reference sequence). V gave up 8 bases and J gave up 2 bases; unmatched junction bases: 8.

A single count supports this clonotype. This rearrangement joins TRBV11-2 to TRBJ2-1; 11 nucleotides line up with TRBD1. There are 15 residues in the CDR3. Germline-derived CDR1 and CDR2 are SGHAT and FQNNGV. With V trimmed by 1 base and J by 11 bases, 7 bases remained unmatched. CDR3: CASSLGPGQGGQQFF. CDR3 nucleotide sequence: TGTGCCAGCAGCTTAGGACCGGGACAGGGGGGCCAGCAGTTCTTC.